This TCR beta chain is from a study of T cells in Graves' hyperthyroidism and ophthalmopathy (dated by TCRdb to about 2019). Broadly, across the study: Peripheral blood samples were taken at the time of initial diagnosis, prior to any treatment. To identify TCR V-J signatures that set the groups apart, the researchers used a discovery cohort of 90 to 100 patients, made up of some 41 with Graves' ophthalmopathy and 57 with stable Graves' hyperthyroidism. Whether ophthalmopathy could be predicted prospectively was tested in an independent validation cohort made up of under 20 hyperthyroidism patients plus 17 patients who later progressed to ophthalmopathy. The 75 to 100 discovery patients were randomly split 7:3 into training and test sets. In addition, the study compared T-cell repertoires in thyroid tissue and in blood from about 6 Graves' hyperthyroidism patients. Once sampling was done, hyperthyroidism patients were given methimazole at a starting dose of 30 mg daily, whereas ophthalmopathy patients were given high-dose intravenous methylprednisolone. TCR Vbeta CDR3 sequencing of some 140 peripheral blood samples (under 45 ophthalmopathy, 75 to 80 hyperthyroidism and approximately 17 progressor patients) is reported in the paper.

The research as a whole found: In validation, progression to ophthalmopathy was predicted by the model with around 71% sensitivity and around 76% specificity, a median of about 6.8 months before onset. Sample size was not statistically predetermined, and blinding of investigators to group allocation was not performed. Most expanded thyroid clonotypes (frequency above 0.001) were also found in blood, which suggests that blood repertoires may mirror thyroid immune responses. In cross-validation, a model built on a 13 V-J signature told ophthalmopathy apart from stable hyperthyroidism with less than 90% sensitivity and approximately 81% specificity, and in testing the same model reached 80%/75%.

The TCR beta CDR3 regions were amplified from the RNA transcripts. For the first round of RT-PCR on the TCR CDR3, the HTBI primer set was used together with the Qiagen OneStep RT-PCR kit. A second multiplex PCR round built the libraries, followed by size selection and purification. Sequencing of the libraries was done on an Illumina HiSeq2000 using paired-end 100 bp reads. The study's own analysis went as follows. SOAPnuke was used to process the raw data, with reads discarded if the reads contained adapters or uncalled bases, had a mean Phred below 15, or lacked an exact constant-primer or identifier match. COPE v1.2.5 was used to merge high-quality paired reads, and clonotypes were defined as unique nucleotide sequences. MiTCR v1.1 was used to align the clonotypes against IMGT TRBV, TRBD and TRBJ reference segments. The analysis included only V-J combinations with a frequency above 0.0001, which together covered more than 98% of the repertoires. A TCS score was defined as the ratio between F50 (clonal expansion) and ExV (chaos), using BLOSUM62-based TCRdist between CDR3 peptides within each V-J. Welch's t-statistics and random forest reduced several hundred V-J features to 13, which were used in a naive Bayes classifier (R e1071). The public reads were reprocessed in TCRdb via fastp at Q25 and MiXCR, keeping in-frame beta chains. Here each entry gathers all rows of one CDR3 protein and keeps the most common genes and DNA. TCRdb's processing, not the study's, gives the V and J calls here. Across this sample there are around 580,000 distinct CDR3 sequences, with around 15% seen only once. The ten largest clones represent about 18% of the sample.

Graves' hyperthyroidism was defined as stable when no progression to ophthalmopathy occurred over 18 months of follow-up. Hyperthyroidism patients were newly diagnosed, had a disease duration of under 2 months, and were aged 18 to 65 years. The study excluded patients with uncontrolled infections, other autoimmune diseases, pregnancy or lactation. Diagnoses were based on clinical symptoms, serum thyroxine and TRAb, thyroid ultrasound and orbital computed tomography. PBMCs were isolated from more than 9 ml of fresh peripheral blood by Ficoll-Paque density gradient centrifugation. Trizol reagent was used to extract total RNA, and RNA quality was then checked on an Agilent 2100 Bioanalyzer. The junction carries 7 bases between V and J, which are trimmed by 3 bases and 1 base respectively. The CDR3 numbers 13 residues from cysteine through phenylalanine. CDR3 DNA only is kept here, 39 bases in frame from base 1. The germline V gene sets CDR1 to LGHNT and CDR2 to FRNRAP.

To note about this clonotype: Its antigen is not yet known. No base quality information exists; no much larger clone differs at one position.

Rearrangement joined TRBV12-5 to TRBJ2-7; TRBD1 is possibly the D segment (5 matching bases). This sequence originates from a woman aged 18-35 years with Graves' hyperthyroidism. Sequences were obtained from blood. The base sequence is TGTGCTAGTGGTTTCCGACAGTCCTACGAGCAGTACTTC. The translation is CASGFRQSYEQYF. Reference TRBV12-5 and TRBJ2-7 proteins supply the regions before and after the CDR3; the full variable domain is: DARVTQTPRHKVTEMGQEVTMRCQPILGHNTVFWYRQTMMQGLELLAYFRNRAPLDDSGMPKDRFSAEMPDATLATLKIQPSEPRDSAVYFCASGFRQSYEQYFGPGTRLTVT.